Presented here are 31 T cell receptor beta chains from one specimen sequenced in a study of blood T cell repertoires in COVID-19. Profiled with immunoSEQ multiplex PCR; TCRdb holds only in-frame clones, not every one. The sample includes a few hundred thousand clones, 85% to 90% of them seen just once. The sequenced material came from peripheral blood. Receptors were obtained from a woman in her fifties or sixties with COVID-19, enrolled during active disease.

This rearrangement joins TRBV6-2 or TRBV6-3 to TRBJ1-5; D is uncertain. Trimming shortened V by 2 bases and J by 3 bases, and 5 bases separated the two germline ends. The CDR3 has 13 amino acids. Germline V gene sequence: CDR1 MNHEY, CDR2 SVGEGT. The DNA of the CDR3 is TGTGCCAGCAGTTACGCGGCCAATCAGCCCCAGCATTTT. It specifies CASSYAANQPQHF.

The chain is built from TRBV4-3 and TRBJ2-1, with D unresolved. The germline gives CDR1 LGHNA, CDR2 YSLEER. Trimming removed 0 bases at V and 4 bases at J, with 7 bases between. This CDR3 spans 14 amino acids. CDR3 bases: TGCGCCAGCAGCCAAGATTTAGTTTACAATGAGCAGTTCTTC. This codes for CASSQDLVYNEQFF.

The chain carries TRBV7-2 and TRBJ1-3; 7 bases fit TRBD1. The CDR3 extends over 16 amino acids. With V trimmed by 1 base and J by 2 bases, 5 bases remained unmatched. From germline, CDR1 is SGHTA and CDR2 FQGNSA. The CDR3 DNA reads TGTGCCAGCAGCTTAGGTCCAGGGGGTGCTGGAAACACCATATATTTT. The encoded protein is CASSLGPGGAGNTIYF.

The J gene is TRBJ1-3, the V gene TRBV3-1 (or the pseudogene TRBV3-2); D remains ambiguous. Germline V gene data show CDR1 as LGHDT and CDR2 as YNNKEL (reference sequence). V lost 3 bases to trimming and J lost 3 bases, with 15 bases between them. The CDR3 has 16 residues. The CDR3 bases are TGTGCCAGCAGCCACCCGACCCTACGGGGTGGAAACACCATATATTTT. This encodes CASSHPTLRGGNTIYF.

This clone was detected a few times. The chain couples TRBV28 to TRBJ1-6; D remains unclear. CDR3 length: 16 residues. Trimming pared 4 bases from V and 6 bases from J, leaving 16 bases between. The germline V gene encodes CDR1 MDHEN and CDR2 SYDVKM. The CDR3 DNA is TGTGCCAGCAGTTACAACAGAGCAACGCTTAATTCACCCCTCCACTTT. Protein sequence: CASSYNRATLNSPLHF.

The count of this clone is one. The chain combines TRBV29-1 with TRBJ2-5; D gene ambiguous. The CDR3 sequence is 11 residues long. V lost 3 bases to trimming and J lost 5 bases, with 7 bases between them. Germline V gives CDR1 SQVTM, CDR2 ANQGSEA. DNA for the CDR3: TGCAGCGTTGATCCCGGTGAGACCCAGTACTTC. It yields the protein CSVDPGETQYF.

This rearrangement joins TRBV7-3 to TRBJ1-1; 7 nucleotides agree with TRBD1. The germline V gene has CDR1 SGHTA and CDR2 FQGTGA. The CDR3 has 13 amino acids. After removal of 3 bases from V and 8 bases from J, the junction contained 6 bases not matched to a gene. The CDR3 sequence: CASSLASTGEAFF. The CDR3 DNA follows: TGTGCCAGCAGCTTGGCTTCGACAGGGGAAGCTTTCTTT.

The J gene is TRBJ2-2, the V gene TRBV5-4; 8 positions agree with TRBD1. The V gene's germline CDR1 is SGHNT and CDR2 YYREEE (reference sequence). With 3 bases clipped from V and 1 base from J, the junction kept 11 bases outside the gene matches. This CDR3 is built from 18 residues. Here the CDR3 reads CASSWGSQGVLNTGELFF. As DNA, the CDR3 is TGTGCCAGCAGCTGGGGGTCACAGGGGGTATTGAACACCGGGGAGCTGTTTTTT.

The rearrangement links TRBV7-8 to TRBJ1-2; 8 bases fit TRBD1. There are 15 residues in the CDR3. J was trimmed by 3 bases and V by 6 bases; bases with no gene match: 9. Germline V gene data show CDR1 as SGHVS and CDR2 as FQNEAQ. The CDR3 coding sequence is TGTGCCAGCAGGGGGGGACAGGCCGCGGACTATGGCTACACCTTC. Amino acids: CASRGGQAADYGYTF.

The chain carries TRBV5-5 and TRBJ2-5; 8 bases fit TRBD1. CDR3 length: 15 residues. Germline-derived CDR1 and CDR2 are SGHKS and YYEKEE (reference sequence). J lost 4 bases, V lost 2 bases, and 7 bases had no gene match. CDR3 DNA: TGTGCCAGCAGCTTCCTTACAGGGGGGACAGAGACCCAGTACTTC. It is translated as CASSFLTGGTETQYF.

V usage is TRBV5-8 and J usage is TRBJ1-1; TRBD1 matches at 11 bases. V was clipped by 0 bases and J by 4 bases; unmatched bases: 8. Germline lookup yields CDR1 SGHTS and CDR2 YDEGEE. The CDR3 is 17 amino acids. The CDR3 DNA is TGTGCCAGCAGCTTGGGAGGTGGGACAGGGGGGGTCACTGAAGCTTTCTTT. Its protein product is CASSLGGGTGGVTEAFF.

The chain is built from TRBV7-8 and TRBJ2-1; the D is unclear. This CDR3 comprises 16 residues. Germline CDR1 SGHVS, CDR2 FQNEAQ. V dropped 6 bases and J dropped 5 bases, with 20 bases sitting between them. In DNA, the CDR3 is TGTGCCAGCAGTCTATCGTCGGGTCCAGAAGACAATGAGCAGTTCTTC. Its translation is CASSLSSGPEDNEQFF. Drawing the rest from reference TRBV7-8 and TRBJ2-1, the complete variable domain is GAGVSQSPRYKVAKRGQDVALRCDPISGHVSLFWYQQALGQGPEFLTYFQNEAQLDKSGLPSDRFFAERPEGSVSTLKIQRTQQEDSAVYLCASSLSSGPEDNEQFFGPGTRLTVL.

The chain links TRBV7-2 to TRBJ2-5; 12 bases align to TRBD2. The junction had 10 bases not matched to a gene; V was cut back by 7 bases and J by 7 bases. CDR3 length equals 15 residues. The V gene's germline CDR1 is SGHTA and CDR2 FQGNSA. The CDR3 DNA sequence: TGTGCCAGCACTTCGGAACTAGCGGGGGGAGGGACCCAGTACTTC. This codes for CASTSELAGGGTQYF.

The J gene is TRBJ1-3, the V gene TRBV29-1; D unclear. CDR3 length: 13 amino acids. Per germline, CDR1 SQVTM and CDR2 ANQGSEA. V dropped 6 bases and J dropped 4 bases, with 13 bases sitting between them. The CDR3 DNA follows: TGCAGCGTCTCCCCGAACATAGGAAACACCATATATTTT. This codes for CSVSPNIGNTIYF.

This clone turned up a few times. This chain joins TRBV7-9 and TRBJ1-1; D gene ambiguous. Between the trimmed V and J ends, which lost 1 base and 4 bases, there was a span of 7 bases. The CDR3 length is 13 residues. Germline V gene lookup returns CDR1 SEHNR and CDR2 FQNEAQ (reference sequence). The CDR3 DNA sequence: TGTGCCAGCAGCTTAGGGGCAGCCACTGAAGCTTTCTTT. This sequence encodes CASSLGAATEAFF.

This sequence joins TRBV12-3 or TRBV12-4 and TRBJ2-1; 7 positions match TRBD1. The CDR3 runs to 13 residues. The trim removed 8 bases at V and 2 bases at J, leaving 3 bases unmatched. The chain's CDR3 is CASRQGTYNEQFF. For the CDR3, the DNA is TGTGCCAGCCGACAGGGCACCTACAATGAGCAGTTCTTC.

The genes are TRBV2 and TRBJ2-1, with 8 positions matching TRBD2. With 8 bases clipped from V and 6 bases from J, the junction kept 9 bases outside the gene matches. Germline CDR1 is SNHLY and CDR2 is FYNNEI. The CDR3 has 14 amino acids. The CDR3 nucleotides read TGTGCCAGCCATATAGCGGGGTCGGGCAATGAGCAGTTCTTC. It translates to CASHIAGSGNEQFF.

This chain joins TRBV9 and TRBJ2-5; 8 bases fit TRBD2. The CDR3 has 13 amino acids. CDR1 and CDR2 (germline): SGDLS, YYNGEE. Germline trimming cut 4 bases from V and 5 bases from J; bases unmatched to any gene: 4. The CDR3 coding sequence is TGTGCCAGCAGCCCGGGAGGGTTGGAGACCCAGTACTTC. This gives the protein CASSPGGLETQYF.

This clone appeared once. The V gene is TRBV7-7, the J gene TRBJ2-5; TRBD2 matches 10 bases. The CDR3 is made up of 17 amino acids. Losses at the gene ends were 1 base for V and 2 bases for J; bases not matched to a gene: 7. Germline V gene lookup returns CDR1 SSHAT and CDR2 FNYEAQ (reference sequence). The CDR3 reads CASSLGSTSGIQETQYF. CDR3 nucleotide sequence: TGTGCCAGCAGCTTAGGGTCTACTAGCGGGATACAAGAGACCCAGTACTTC.

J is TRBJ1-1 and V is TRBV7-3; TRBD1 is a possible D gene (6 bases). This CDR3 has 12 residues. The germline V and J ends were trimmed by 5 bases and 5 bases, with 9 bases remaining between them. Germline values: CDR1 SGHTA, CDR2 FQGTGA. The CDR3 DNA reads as TGTGCCAGCAGCGGCCAGGGGACTGAAGCTTTCTTT. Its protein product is CASSGQGTEAFF.

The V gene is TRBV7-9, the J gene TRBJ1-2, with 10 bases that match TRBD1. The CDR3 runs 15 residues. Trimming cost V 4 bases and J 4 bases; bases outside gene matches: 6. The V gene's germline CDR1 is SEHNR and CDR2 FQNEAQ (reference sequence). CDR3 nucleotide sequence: TGTGCCAGCAGCTCCCGGGACAGGGGAGCCTATGGCTACACCTTC. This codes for CASSSRDRGAYGYTF.

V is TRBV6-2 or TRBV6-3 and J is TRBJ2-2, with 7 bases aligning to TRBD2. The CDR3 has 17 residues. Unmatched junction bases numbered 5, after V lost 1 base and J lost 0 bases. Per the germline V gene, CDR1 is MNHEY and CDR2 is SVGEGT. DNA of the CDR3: TGTGCCAGCAGTTACTTGAGCGGGATCTCGAACACCGGGGAGCTGTTTTTT. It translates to CASSYLSGISNTGELFF.

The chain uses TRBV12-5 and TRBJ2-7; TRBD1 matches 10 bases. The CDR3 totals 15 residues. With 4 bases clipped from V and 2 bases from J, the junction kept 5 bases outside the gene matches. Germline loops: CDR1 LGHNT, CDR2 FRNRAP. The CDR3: CASGSGQGVTYEQYF. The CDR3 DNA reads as TGTGCTAGTGGTTCAGGACAGGGGGTCACCTACGAGCAGTACTTC.

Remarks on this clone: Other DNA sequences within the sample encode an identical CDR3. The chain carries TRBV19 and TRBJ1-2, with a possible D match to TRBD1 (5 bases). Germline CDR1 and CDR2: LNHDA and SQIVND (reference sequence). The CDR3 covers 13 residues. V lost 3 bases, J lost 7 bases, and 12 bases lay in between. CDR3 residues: CASSIGQGAGYTF. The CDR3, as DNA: TGTGCCAGTAGTATTGGTCAGGGCGCTGGCTACACCTTC.

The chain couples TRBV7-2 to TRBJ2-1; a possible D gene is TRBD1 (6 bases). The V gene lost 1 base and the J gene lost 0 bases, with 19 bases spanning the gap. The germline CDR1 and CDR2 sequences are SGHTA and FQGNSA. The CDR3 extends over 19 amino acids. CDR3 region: CASSLGSSTGASSYNEQFF. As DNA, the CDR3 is TGTGCCAGCAGCTTAGGGAGCTCGACAGGCGCCAGCTCCTACAATGAGCAGTTCTTC.

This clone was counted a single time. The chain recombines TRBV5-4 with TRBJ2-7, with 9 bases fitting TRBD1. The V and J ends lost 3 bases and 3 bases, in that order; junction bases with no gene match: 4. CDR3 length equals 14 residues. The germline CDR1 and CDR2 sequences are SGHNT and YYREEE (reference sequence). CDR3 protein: CASSSGTGFYEQYF. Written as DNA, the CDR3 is TGTGCCAGCAGCTCAGGGACAGGGTTCTACGAGCAGTACTTC.

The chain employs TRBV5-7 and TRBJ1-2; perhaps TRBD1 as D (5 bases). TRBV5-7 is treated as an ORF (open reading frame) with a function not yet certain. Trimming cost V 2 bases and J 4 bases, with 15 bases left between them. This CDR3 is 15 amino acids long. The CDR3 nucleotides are TGTGCCAGCAGCTTCCACAGGACGCATGGCTATGGCTACACCTTC. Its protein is CASSFHRTHGYGYTF.

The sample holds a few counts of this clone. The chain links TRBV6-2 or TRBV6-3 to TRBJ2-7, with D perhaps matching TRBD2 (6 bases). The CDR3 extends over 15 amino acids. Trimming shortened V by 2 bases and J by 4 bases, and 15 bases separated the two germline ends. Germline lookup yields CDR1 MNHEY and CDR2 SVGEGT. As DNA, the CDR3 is TGTGCCAGCAGTTACCCCCCGGGACTGAGTTACGAGCAGTACTTC. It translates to CASSYPPGLSYEQYF.

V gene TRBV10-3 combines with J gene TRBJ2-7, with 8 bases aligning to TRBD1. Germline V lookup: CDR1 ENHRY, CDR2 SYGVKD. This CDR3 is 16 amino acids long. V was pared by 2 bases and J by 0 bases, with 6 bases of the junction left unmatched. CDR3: CAISEPGQASSYEQYF. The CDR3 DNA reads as TGTGCCATCAGTGAGCCGGGACAGGCCAGCTCCTACGAGCAGTACTTC.

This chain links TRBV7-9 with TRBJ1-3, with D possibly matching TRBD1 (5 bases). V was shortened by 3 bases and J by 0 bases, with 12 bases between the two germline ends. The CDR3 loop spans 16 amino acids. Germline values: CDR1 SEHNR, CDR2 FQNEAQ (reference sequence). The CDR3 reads CASSFETGLSGNTIYF. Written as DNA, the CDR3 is TGTGCCAGCAGCTTCGAAACAGGCCTCTCTGGAAACACCATATATTTT.

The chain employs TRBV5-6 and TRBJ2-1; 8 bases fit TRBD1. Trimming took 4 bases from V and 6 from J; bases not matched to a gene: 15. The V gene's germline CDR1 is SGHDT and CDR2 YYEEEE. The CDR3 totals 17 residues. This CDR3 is CASSNPKNPGQVNEQFF. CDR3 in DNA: TGTGCCAGCAGCAACCCGAAGAACCCGGGACAGGTCAATGAGCAGTTCTTC.